The 32 T cell receptor beta chains below all came from one sample that was sequenced in a study of T cell clonotyping in hematopoietic cell transplantation. Measured with immunoSEQ multiplex PCR; TCRdb has only the in-frame clones, and not every one. The table lists more than 10,000 clones, roughly 76% of them singletons. Sequenced material: peripheral blood mononuclear cells, taken 180 days after allogeneic stem cell transplant. These receptors came from a male patient aged 55 to 69 who had an allogeneic stem cell transplant from an unrelated donor, so the T cells may come from the graft donor. Some clones in this sample may be carry-over from other donors' samples.

The gene calls are TRBV30 and TRBJ2-3; tentative D call: TRBD2 (6 bases). With 2 bases removed from V and 8 bases from J, the gap between germline ends came to 17 bases. From germline, CDR1 is GTSNPN and CDR2 SVGIG (reference sequence). The CDR3 extends over 14 amino acids. This CDR3 reads CAWSSGDPLPTQYF. CDR3 DNA sequence: TGTGCCTGGAGTTCGGGGGACCCCCTCCCTACGCAGTATTTT.

The chain joins TRBV2 to TRBJ2-7; weak D call: TRBD2 (5 bases). V was shortened by 6 bases and J by 0 bases, with 12 bases between the two germline ends. This CDR3 is built from 14 residues. CDR1 SNHLY and CDR2 FYNNEI come from the germline V gene. CDR3 sequence: CASRFEGDSYEQYF. The CDR3 DNA is TGTGCCAGCAGGTTTGAGGGAGACTCCTACGAGCAGTACTTC.

This clone was recorded a few times. This chain joins TRBV2 and TRBJ1-2; no clear D. Germline assignment: CDR1 SNHLY and CDR2 FYNNEI. The CDR3 is 14 amino acids. Trimming pared 1 base from V and 6 bases from J, leaving 12 bases between. The CDR3 loop is CASSEGAPINGYTF. CDR3 in DNA: TGTGCCAGCAGTGAAGGGGCGCCAATTAATGGCTACACCTTC.

This clone occurred a few times. This chain links TRBV28 with TRBJ2-1, with TRBD2 as a possible D gene (6 bases). The ends were cut back, 5 bases at V and 0 bases at J, with 11 bases in the middle. CDR3 length: 15 residues. The V gene's germline CDR1 is MDHEN and CDR2 SYDVKM. CDR3 DNA: TGTGCCAGCAGTCCCTTAGCGGTCTCCTACAATGAGCAGTTCTTC. It is translated as CASSPLAVSYNEQFF. Complete variable domain (other parts from reference TRBV28 and TRBJ2-1): DVKVTQSSRYLVKRTGEKVFLECVQDMDHENMFWYRQDPGLGLRLIYFSYDVKMKEKGDIPEGYSVSREKKERFSLILESASTNQTSMYLCASSPLAVSYNEQFFGPGTRLTVL.

V gene TRBV28 combines with J gene TRBJ1-1; no clear D gene. The germline V gene encodes CDR1 MDHEN and CDR2 SYDVKM. The CDR3 is 11 residues long. Trimming stripped 6 bases from V and 8 bases from J, with 10 bases between. The DNA of the CDR3 is TGTGCCAGCAGCGGGCCAGTGGAAGCTTTCTTT. This translates into CASSGPVEAFF.

The chain joins TRBV30 to TRBJ1-2; no clear D. The CDR3 loop spans 18 amino acids. Trimming cost V 8 bases and J 2 bases, with 30 bases left between them. The germline CDR1 and CDR2 sequences are GTSNPN and SVGIG (reference sequence). The CDR3 DNA sequence: TGTGCCCTGACTCCCGACCCCGGGTCATATCGTTTCAACTATGGCTACACCTTC. Translated: CALTPDPGSYRFNYGYTF. The full variable domain, completed using reference TRBV30 and TRBJ1-2, is SQTIHQWPATLVQPVGSPLSLECTVEGTSNPNLYWYRQAAGRGLQLLFYSVGIGQISSEVPQNLSASRPQDRQFILSSKKLLLSDSGFYLCALTPDPGSYRFNYGYTFGSGTRLTVV.

This sequence joins TRBV11-2 and TRBJ1-2; TRBD1 is a possible D gene (5 bases). Germline loops: CDR1 SGHAT, CDR2 FQNNGV. The CDR3 is made up of 15 amino acids. Trimming cost V 6 bases and J 4 bases, with 18 bases left between them. The CDR3 DNA reads TGTGCCAGCAGGCCCGCGGTAGGGGCGGTCTATGGCTACACCTTC. Translation gives CASRPAVGAVYGYTF.

This sequence joins TRBV29-1 and TRBJ1-2; no reliable D call. CDR3 length: 12 residues. V lost 2 bases and J lost 8, with 12 bases in between. CDR1 SQVTM and CDR2 ANQGSEA come from the germline V gene. CDR3 nucleotides: TGCAGCGTTGAACTAGGCCCCCCCGGCTACACCTTC. Protein: CSVELGPPGYTF.

The J gene is TRBJ2-1, the V gene TRBV6-1; 14 bases agree with TRBD2. Per the germline V gene, CDR1 is MNHNS and CDR2 is SASEGT. J was trimmed by 5 bases and V by 6 bases; bases with no gene match: 3. The CDR3 sequence is 15 residues long. CDR3 sequence: CASRGGLAGDNEQFF. DNA of the CDR3: TGTGCCAGCAGGGGGGGACTAGCGGGGGACAATGAGCAGTTCTTC.

The V and J genes are TRBV30 and TRBJ2-1, with D perhaps TRBD2 (6 bases). From germline, CDR1 is GTSNPN and CDR2 SVGIG (reference sequence). CDR3 length: 11 amino acids. With 3 bases removed from V and 9 bases from J, the gap between germline ends came to 9 bases. CDR3 protein: CAWRRRGEQFF. The CDR3 coding sequence is TGTGCCTGGAGGAGGAGGGGTGAGCAGTTCTTC.

Comments on this clone: Additional DNA sequences in this sample encode the identical CDR3. The CDR3 DNA follows: TGTGCCAGCAGCCGGAGCGGGAACACAGATACGCAGTATTTT. It yields the protein CASSRSGNTDTQYF. The rearrangement joins TRBV7-9 to TRBJ2-3; TRBD2 matches at 7 bases. V lost 5 bases, J lost 2 bases, and 4 bases stayed unmatched. CDR1 is SEHNR and CDR2 is FQNEAQ in the germline V gene (reference sequence). This CDR3 contains 14 residues.

The chain has TRBV11-3 and TRBJ2-2, with no clear D. The CDR3 length is 14 residues. Between the trimmed V and J ends, which lost 5 bases and 1 base, there was a span of 8 bases. From germline, CDR1 is SGHNT and CDR2 YENEEA. The CDR3 protein is CASSLSQNTGELFF. CDR3 nucleotides: TGTGCCAGCAGCCTTTCTCAGAACACCGGGGAGCTGTTTTTT.

The chain employs TRBV14 and TRBJ2-7; 9 nucleotides line up with TRBD2. Germline V gene data show CDR1 as SGHDN and CDR2 as FVKESK. J gave up 3 bases and V 4 bases, and 4 bases lay outside the gene matches. The CDR3 contains 14 residues. The CDR3 loop reads CASSLDSGGYEQYF. The CDR3 nucleotides read TGTGCCAGCAGCCTTGATAGCGGGGGCTACGAGCAGTACTTC.

This chain uses TRBV14 with TRBJ1-1; D uncertain. Trimming took off 7 bases at V and 0 bases at J, with 12 bases between the two ends. The CDR3 contains 14 residues. The germline V gene has CDR1 SGHDN and CDR2 FVKESK. Written as DNA, the CDR3 is TGTGCCAGCAACCCTCTGAGCATGAACACTGAAGCTTTCTTT. Translating it yields CASNPLSMNTEAFF.

This clone showed up just once. The V call is TRBV9, the J call TRBJ2-2; maybe TRBD1 (5 bases). V was clipped by 4 bases and J by 6 bases, with 10 bases between them. The CDR3 extends over 13 amino acids. CDR1 and CDR2 (germline): SGDLS, YYNGEE. The CDR3 sequence: CASSLRVSGELFF. CDR3 DNA: TGTGCCAGCAGCCTCAGGGTATCCGGGGAGCTGTTTTTT.

The V call is TRBV6-5, the J call TRBJ1-2; D not certain. The V gene lost 5 bases and the J gene lost 8 bases, with 15 bases spanning the gap. This CDR3 has 13 amino acids. The V gene's germline CDR1 is MNHEY and CDR2 SVGAGI. For the CDR3, the DNA is TGTGCCAGCAGTATCGACGGAGTGCGCGGCTACACCTTC. Its translation: CASSIDGVRGYTF.

This chain uses TRBV5-4 with TRBJ1-1, with D maybe TRBD1 (5 bases). The CDR3 has 15 amino acids. Germline V gives CDR1 SGHNT, CDR2 YYREEE (reference sequence). The V end lost 4 bases, the J end lost 1 base, and 14 bases lay between the germline ends. The CDR3 DNA sequence: TGTGCCAGCAGCAACCCTGGGGGTGGGAACACTGAAGCTTTCTTT. Encoded protein: CASSNPGGGNTEAFF.

The J gene is TRBJ2-1, the V gene TRBV20-1; D is unresolved. Deletions cut 7 bases from V and 7 bases from J, with 11 bases between. The CDR3 totals 11 residues. In germline, CDR1 is DFQATT, CDR2 SNEGSKA (reference sequence). The CDR3: CSVNVINEQFF. Written as DNA, the CDR3 is TGCAGTGTTAACGTGATAAATGAGCAGTTCTTC.

The V and J genes are TRBV6-6 and TRBJ1-1; 10 bases align to TRBD1. The CDR3 is 13 residues long. Germline V gives CDR1 MNHNY, CDR2 SVGAGI (reference sequence). Trimming took 0 bases from V and 11 from J; bases not matched to a gene: 3. CDR3 nucleotides: TGTGCCAGCAGTTACTCGAGACAGGGGGCTGCTTTCTTT. Its protein is CASSYSRQGAAFF.

V gene TRBV11-2 combines with J gene TRBJ2-7; 12 bases map to TRBD2. This CDR3 is 15 amino acids long. Germline V CDR1 and CDR2: SGHAT, FQNNGV. Trimming removed 4 bases from V and 4 bases from J; junction bases left unmatched: 5. Here the CDR3 DNA reads TGTGCCAGCAGCTCCGGACTAGCGGGACGTTACGAGCAGTACTTC. Translation: CASSSGLAGRYEQYF.

This chain links TRBV11-3 with TRBJ2-1; D is possibly TRBD1 (6 bases). Germline V CDR1 and CDR2: SGHNT, YENEEA. The CDR3 length is 13 residues. V was pared by 3 bases and J by 6 bases, with 9 bases between. The CDR3: CASSLKQGNEQFF. The CDR3 bases are TGTGCCAGCAGCTTGAAACAGGGCAATGAGCAGTTCTTC.

J is TRBJ1-5 and V is TRBV30, with 9 bases that match TRBD1. CDR1 GTSNPN and CDR2 SVGIG come from the germline V gene (reference sequence). CDR3 length equals 17 residues. V trimming: 1 base; J trimming: 4 bases; junction bases outside the gene matches: 11. Here the CDR3 DNA reads TGTGCCTGGAGTGCCCTTTGGACAGGGGTTATTAATCAGCCCCAGCATTTT. Residues: CAWSALWTGVINQPQHF.

The chain couples TRBV6-5 to TRBJ2-7; 12 bases are shared with TRBD2. The CDR3 consists of 15 residues. The ends lost 7 bases at V and 3 bases at J; junction bases unmatched: 7. CDR1 is MNHEY, CDR2 SVGAGI, per germline. The CDR3 DNA reads TGTGCCAGCAACCCTAGCGGGAGGGCCGTCTACGAGCAGTACTTC. Protein: CASNPSGRAVYEQYF.

The gene calls are TRBV30 and TRBJ2-7, with D perhaps assigned TRBD1 or TRBD2 (7 bases each). With the DNA end fitting TRBJ2-1 better, the J assignment may be wrong. This CDR3 contains 16 residues. Germline V gene sequence: CDR1 GTSNPN, CDR2 SVGIG (reference sequence). The CDR3 bases are TGTGCCTGGTCCAGGGGGGGCGGACTGAATGCCGATGAGCAGTTCTTC. It encodes CAWSRGGGLNADEQFF.

A few counts support this clone. This chain uses TRBV7-6 with TRBJ2-1; D uncertain. This CDR3 region has 14 residues. The V and J ends lost 1 base and 5 bases respectively, with 9 bases between them. CDR1 is SGHVS, CDR2 FNYEAQ, per germline. The CDR3 loop is CASSLGIQDNEQFF. The CDR3 DNA reads TGTGCCAGCAGCTTAGGGATCCAGGACAATGAGCAGTTCTTC.

This clone was detected once. This rearrangement joins TRBV6-1 to TRBJ2-2; weak D call: TRBD2 (5 bases). Germline CDR1 is MNHNS and CDR2 is SASEGT. This CDR3 is 15 amino acids long. V shed 2 bases and J shed 13 bases, with 20 bases lying between them. CDR3 sequence reads: CASSEFPGVRTTLFF. The CDR3, as DNA: TGTGCCAGCAGTGAATTTCCCGGGGTGAGGACGACGCTGTTTTTT.

This clone has a handful of counts. The chain joins TRBV4-2 to TRBJ1-3, with a weak D call TRBD1 (5 bases). This CDR3 comprises 15 residues. CDR1 is LGHNA and CDR2 is YNFKEQ in the germline V gene. The V end lost 0 bases, the J end lost 2 bases, and 8 bases lay between the germline ends. CDR3 amino acids: CASSQDRQPGNTIYF. DNA for the CDR3: TGTGCCAGCAGCCAAGATCGACAGCCTGGAAACACCATATATTTT.

The V gene is TRBV30, the J gene TRBJ2-7, with 9 bases identical to TRBD1. The CDR3 loop spans 12 amino acids. The junction had 4 bases not matched to a gene; V was cut back by 5 bases and J by 5 bases. Germline assignment: CDR1 GTSNPN and CDR2 SVGIG (reference sequence). Here the CDR3 reads CAWDRGVNEQYF. The CDR3 region has the DNA TGTGCCTGGGACAGGGGGGTCAACGAGCAGTACTTC.

The V and J genes are TRBV20-1 and TRBJ2-2; D is ambiguous. The germline CDR1 and CDR2 sequences are DFQATT and SNEGSKA (reference sequence). The CDR3 spans 11 residues. Trimming removed 0 bases from V and 8 bases from J, with 4 bases in between. Here the CDR3 reads CSARERGELFF. CDR3 bases: TGCAGTGCTAGAGAGAGAGGGGAGCTGTTTTTT.

The J gene is TRBJ2-7, the V gene TRBV7-2, with D maybe TRBD1 (5 bases). Germline CDR1 SGHTA, CDR2 FQGNSA. V was trimmed by 3 bases and J by 6 bases, leaving 9 bases between them. The CDR3 covers 12 residues. The CDR3 loop reads CASSFPGSEQYF. The CDR3 DNA is TGTGCCAGCAGCTTCCCAGGGTCCGAGCAGTACTTC. The complete variable domain, with remaining parts taken from reference TRBV7-2 and TRBJ2-7, reads GAGVSQSPSNKVTEKGKDVELRCDPISGHTALYWYRQSLGQGLEFLIYFQGNSAPDKSGLPSDRFSAERTGGSVSTLTIQRTQQEDSAVYLCASSFPGSEQYFGPGTRLTVT.

J is TRBJ1-4 and V is TRBV6-5; D is undetermined. Trimming took off 2 bases at V and 0 bases at J, with 4 bases between the two ends. CDR1 MNHEY and CDR2 SVGAGI come from the germline V gene. The CDR3 extends over 14 amino acids. CDR3 coding DNA: TGTGCCAGCAGTTACGGGACAACTAATGAAAAACTGTTTTTT. Protein product: CASSYGTTNEKLFF.

This clone is labeled as large. A read error may produce the germline difference seen at one junction end. The J gene is TRBJ1-2, the V gene TRBV13, with D possibly TRBD1 on 5 matching bases. The CDR3 length is 12 residues. Germline V gene lookup returns CDR1 PRHDT and CDR2 FYEKMQ (reference sequence). The CDR3 spells CASSLRQRYPYF. The CDR3 DNA reads as TGTGCCAGCAGCCTCCGACAGCGGTACCCCTACTTC.